The source of this TCR beta chain is a study of shared clonotypes between healthy human individuals. The sample holds a few counts of this clone. Profiled with immunoSEQ multiplex PCR; TCRdb holds only in-frame clones, not every one. The sample includes 950,000 to 1,200,000 clones, 70% to 80% of them seen just once. In germline, CDR1 is LNHDA, CDR2 SQIVND (reference sequence). Losses at the gene ends were 8 bases for V and 3 bases for J; bases not matched to a gene: 16. The CDR3 has 18 residues. Sequencing was carried out using memory CD4+ T cells from PBMCs. As to subset: CD45RA-negative fraction. The rearrangement links TRBV19 to TRBJ2-1, with TRBD2 matching over 10 bases. This receptor was identified in a man between 18 and 35 years old in good health. Some clones in this sample may be carry-over from other donors' samples. The DNA of the CDR3 is TGTGCCAGTCACCACGGGGTAGCGGGAGGCTTCTTCTACAATGAGCAGTTCTTC. Its protein product is CASHHGVAGGFFYNEQFF.